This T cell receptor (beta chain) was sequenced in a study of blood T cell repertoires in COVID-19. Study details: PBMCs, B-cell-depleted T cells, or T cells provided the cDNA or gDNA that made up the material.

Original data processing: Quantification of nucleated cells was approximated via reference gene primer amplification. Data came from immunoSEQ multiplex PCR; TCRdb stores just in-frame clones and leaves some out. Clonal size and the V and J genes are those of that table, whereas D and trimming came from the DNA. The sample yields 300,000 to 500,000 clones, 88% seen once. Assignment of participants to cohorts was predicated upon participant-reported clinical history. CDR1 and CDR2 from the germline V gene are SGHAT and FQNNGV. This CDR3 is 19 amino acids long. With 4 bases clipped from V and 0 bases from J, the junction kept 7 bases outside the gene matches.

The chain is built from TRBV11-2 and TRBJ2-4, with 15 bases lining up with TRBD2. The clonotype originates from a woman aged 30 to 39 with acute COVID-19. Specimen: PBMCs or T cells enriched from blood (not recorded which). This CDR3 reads CASSSGLAGGQLAKNIQYF. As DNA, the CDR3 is TGTGCCAGCAGCTCGGGACTAGCGGGGGGCCAATTAGCCAAAAACATTCAGTACTTC.